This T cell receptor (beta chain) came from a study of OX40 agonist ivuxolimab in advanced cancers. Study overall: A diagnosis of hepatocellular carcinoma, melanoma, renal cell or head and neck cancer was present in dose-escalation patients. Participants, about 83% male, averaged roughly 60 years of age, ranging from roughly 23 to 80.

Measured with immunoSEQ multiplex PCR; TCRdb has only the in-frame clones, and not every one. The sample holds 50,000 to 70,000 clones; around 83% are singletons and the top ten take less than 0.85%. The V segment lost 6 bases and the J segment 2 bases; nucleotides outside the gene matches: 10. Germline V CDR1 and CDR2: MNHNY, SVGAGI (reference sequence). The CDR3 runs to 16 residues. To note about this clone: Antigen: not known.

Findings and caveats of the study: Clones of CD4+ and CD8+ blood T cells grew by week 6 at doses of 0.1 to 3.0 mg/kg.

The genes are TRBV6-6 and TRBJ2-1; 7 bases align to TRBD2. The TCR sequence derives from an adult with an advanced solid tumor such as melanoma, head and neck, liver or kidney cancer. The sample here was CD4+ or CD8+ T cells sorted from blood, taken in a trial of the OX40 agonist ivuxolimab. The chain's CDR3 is CASRTSWAATYNEQFF. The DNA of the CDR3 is TGTGCCAGCAGGACTAGCTGGGCGGCAACCTACAATGAGCAGTTCTTC.